This TCR beta chain was found in a study of Graves' ophthalmopathy and Graves' hyperthyroidism. Researchers took RNA transcripts and amplified TCR beta CDR3 regions from them. First-round RT-PCR relied on HTBI primers, and a second-round multiplex PCR came next. MiXCR was run by TCRdb on the multiplex PCR reads, yielding one entry per CDR3 protein. The sample records about 500,000 distinct CDR3 sequences, over 13% being singletons. CDR1 and CDR2 from the germline V gene are SGHNT and YENEEA. V was pared by 1 base and J by 3 bases, with 12 bases between. The length of the CDR3 is 15 residues. This clonotype was counted many times.

Material for sequencing was blood. The V call is TRBV11-3, the J call TRBJ1-1; no clear D gene. This TCR derives from a woman aged 25 to 39 with Graves' ophthalmopathy. Here the CDR3 DNA reads TGTGCCAGCAGCTTAGTTCTTGGGCAGGACACTGAAGCTTTCTTT. Translation gives CASSLVLGQDTEAFF. Full variable domain (rest looked up from reference TRBV11-3 and TRBJ1-1): EAGVVQSPRYKIIEKKQPVAFWCNPISGHNTLYWYLQNLGQGPELLIRYENEEAVDDSQLPKDRFSAERLKGVDSTLKIQPAELGDSAVYLCASSLVLGQDTEAFFGQGTRLTVV.